A selection of T cell receptor beta chains follows, all from one sample in a study of blood T cell repertoires in COVID-19. TCRdb's copy holds only in-frame clones and misses some; the assay was immunoSEQ multiplex PCR. Of 70,000 to 95,000 clones in the sample, about 90% were seen once. Sequenced: peripheral blood. The receptors originated from a human donor with active COVID-19. The donor label of this sample is uncertain. The conserved cysteine and the conserved F or W are not part of the CDR3 here.

j_gene	v_gene	len	CDR3aa
TRBJ2-1	TRBV5-4	15	ASSPPLGDRGYNEQF
TRBJ1-1	TRBV5-1	12	ASSLYRGNTEAF
TRBJ2-7	TRBV11-2	14	ASSLVGGIQSYEQY
TRBJ1-4	TRBV4-2	11	ASSQDMIGELF
TRBJ1-6	TRBV15	10	ATSRGRGPLH
TRBJ2-1	TRBV4-3	16	ASSPEGGDQSSYNEQF
TRBJ1-6	TRBV6-5	11	ASTLKGDSPLH
TRBJ2-7	TRBV3-1/TRBV3-2	12	ASSPLGPTYEQY
TRBJ2-5	TRBV3-1/TRBV3-2	15	ASSQDHLQGQFGTQY
TRBJ1-1	TRBV19	13	ASMERELSNTEAF
TRBJ1-2	TRBV4-3	12	ASSQERRGESYT
TRBJ1-1	TRBV10-2	11	ASSGQVGTEAF
TRBJ2-7	TRBV4-1	12	ASGEGGGTYEQY
TRBJ1-2	TRBV6-5	11	ASSPDRMGGYT
TRBJ2-3	TRBV9	14	ASSVRGGDIGDTQY
TRBJ2-5	TRBV6-5	12	ASSYDRGPETQY
TRBJ2-1	TRBV9	14	ASSVLPAGTYNEQF
TRBJ1-6	TRBV5-4	14	ASSLGRRGQLGSLH
TRBJ1-3	TRBV19	13	ASTLDRSSGNTIY
TRBJ1-5	TRBV7-2	12	ASSAFPGDQPQH
TRBJ1-4	TRBV7-9	14	ASSSTGEATNEKLF
TRBJ2-7	TRBV6-2/TRBV6-3	16	ASSYSRSGQGVFYEQY
TRBJ2-5	TRBV6-2/TRBV6-3	12	ASSFAGGKETQY
TRBJ2-5	TRBV19	13	ASSNAGGAVETQY